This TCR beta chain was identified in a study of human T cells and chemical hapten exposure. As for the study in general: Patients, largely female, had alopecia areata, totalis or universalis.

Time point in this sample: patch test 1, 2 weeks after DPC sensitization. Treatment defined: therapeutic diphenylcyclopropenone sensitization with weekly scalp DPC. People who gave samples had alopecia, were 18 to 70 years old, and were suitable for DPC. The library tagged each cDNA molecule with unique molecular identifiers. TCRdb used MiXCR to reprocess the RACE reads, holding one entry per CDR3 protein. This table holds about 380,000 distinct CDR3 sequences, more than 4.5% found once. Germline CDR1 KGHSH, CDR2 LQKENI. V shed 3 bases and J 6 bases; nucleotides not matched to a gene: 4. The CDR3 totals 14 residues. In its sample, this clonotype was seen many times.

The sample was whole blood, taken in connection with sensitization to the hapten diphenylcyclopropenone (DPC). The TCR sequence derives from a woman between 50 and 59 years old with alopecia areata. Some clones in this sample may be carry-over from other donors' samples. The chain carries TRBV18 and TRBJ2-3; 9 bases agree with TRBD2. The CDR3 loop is CASSPPAGGDTQYF. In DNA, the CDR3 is TGTGCCAGCTCACCCCCCGCGGGGGGGGATACGCAGTATTTT. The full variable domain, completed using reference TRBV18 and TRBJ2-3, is NAGVMQNPRHLVRRRGQEARLRCSPMKGHSHVYWYRQLPEEGLKFMVYLQKENIIDESGMPKERFSAEFPKEGPSILRIQQVVRGDSAAYFCASSPPAGGDTQYFGPGTRLTVL.